The next 20 T cell receptor beta chains were all read from a single sample in a study of control samples from healthy donors and cancer patients. The method was immunoSEQ multiplex PCR; TCRdb's version includes in-frame clones alone and lacks a portion of them. Here the sample spans approximately 120,000 clones, roughly 86% being singletons. Sequenced sample: blood. The receptors come from a man in his sixties in good health.

The chain combines TRBV7-2 with TRBJ2-3, with D possibly TRBD2 on 6 matching bases. Germline assignment: CDR1 SGHTA and CDR2 FQGNSA. V lost 2 bases to trimming and J lost 0 bases, with 12 bases between them. There are 16 residues in the CDR3. CDR3 in DNA: TGTGCCAGCAGCTTACAGGCGGGGATTAGCACAGATACGCAGTATTTT. Its protein is CASSLQAGISTDTQYF.

The rearrangement uses TRBV28 and TRBJ1-4, with 7 bases lining up with TRBD1. The CDR3 length is 14 residues. The V gene end was trimmed by 6 bases and the J gene end by 8 bases; junction bases not matched to a gene: 9. CDR1 and CDR2 from the germline V gene are MDHEN and SYDVKM. CDR3 amino acids: CASRQQGLGEKLFF. The CDR3 DNA follows: TGTGCCAGCAGGCAACAGGGGCTGGGGGAAAAACTGTTTTTT.

The chain employs TRBV7-2 and TRBJ2-1; the D gene is possibly TRBD1 (5 bases). The germline gives CDR1 SGHTA, CDR2 FQGNSA. Deletions cut 5 bases from V and 2 bases from J, with 13 bases between. The CDR3 has 15 amino acids. CDR3 in DNA: TGTGCCAGCAGCAGCGACAGTACTACCTACAATGAGCAGTTCTTC. Translating gives CASSSDSTTYNEQFF.

The chain couples TRBV5-1 to TRBJ1-2; tentative D call: TRBD1 (6 bases). CDR3 size: 15 residues. The germline gives CDR1 SGHRS, CDR2 YFSETQ. Trimming stripped 2 bases from V and 6 bases from J, with 17 bases between. CDR3 amino acids: CASSFDGARGNGYTF. CDR3 nucleotide sequence: TGCGCCAGCAGCTTTGACGGCGCCAGGGGTAATGGCTACACCTTC.

The chain carries TRBV7-2 and TRBJ1-3; D is undetermined. Trimming shortened V by 5 bases and J by 0 bases, and 11 bases separated the two germline ends. The CDR3 loop spans 15 amino acids. Germline assignment: CDR1 SGHTA and CDR2 FQGNSA. This CDR3 reads CASSGFEFSGNTIYF. The CDR3 bases are TGTGCCAGCAGCGGATTTGAATTCTCTGGAAACACCATATATTTT.

The rearrangement joins TRBV6-1 to TRBJ1-6; D call uncertain. The CDR3 has 12 amino acids. The V gene's germline CDR1 is MNHNS and CDR2 SASEGT. Trimming cost V 2 bases and J 11 bases, with 7 bases left between them. The CDR3 coding sequence is TGTGCCAGCAGTGAAAGGGTCACACCCCTCCACTTT. Protein: CASSERVTPLHF.

The chain combines TRBV9 with TRBJ1-6; D gene unclear. This CDR3 spans 13 amino acids. Trimming took 0 bases from V and 11 from J, leaving 9 bases between them. Per germline, CDR1 SGDLS and CDR2 YYNGEE. In DNA form, the CDR3 reads TGTGCCAGCAGCGTAGAAGAGTTCACACCCCTCCACTTT. Protein: CASSVEEFTPLHF.

The rearrangement links TRBV28 to TRBJ1-2; 7 nucleotides match TRBD1. Germline V gene data show CDR1 as MDHEN and CDR2 as SYDVKM. Trimming removed 3 bases from V and 1 base from J; junction bases left unmatched: 8. The CDR3 is 16 amino acids. The CDR3 protein is CASSFPWTGRNYGYTF. The CDR3 DNA reads as TGTGCCAGCAGTTTTCCCTGGACAGGTCGTAACTATGGCTACACCTTC.

This chain joins TRBV2 and TRBJ2-2, with a possible D match to TRBD2 (6 bases). CDR1 is SNHLY and CDR2 is FYNNEI in the germline V gene. Trimming took off 11 bases at V and 1 base at J, with 11 bases between the two ends. The CDR3 consists of 13 residues. CDR3 loop: CAGGLLNTGELFF. Written as DNA, the CDR3 is TGTGCCGGGGGACTGTTGAACACCGGGGAGCTGTTTTTT.

The count of this clone is one. The chain is built from TRBV2 and TRBJ2-3; 7 bases agree with TRBD2. From germline, CDR1 is SNHLY and CDR2 FYNNEI. CDR3 size: 15 residues. Trimming at V came to 2 bases and at J to 2 bases, leaving 4 bases not matched to a gene. The CDR3: CASSEIGGVTDTQYF. The CDR3, as DNA: TGTGCCAGCAGTGAAATTGGGGGGGTCACAGATACGCAGTATTTT.

V and J are TRBV3-1 (or the pseudogene TRBV3-2) and TRBJ2-3; D may be TRBD1 (5 bases). The CDR3 runs 15 residues. Germline V gene data show CDR1 as LGHDT and CDR2 as YNNKEL (reference sequence). V lost 0 bases and J 5 bases, leaving 12 bases between the germline ends. CDR3: CASSQDQTVKDTQYF. The CDR3, as DNA: TGTGCCAGCAGCCAAGATCAGACAGTTAAAGATACGCAGTATTTT.

CDR3: CAWAPGLRGLYGYTF. DNA of the CDR3: TGTGCCTGGGCCCCCGGTCTAAGGGGCCTCTATGGCTACACCTTC. The chain is built from TRBV30 and TRBJ1-2; maybe TRBD1 (5 bases). The CDR3 has 15 residues. Germline CDR1 is GTSNPN and CDR2 is SVGIG (reference sequence). Deletions cut 5 bases from V and 4 bases from J, with 20 bases between.

The rearrangement joins TRBV4-1 to TRBJ1-2; D remains unclear. V was trimmed by 4 bases and J by 5 bases, leaving 17 bases between them. Germline lookup yields CDR1 MGHRA and CDR2 YSYEKL. This CDR3 comprises 15 residues. The CDR3 region is CASSPGPPEGYGYTF. CDR3 coding DNA: TGCGCCAGCAGCCCGGGCCCGCCGGAGGGATATGGCTACACCTTC.

This chain links TRBV11-2 with TRBJ2-5, with TRBD2 matching 9 bases. The V and J ends lost 5 bases and 5 bases, in that order; junction bases with no gene match: 15. CDR1 is SGHAT and CDR2 is FQNNGV in the germline V gene. The CDR3 consists of 17 residues. CDR3 DNA sequence: TGTGCCAGCAGCCCTAAGGTTGGAGCGGGGGGATTCGAGACCCAGTACTTC. As protein: CASSPKVGAGGFETQYF.

This clone was counted a single time. The chain is built from TRBV25-1 and TRBJ2-7; 10 nucleotides match TRBD1. Germline CDR1 reads MGHDK; CDR2 reads SYGVNS. V lost 6 bases to trimming and J lost 2 bases; unmatched junction nucleotides: 4. This CDR3 is built from 14 residues. CDR3 sequence (DNA): TGTGCCAGCAGGGGACAGGGGTCTACCTACGAGCAGTACTTC. Residues: CASRGQGSTYEQYF.

This clone was picked up one time. J is TRBJ2-5 and V is TRBV3-1 (or the pseudogene TRBV3-2), with D perhaps TRBD2 (7 bases). The CDR3 consists of 15 residues. Germline-derived CDR1 and CDR2 are LGHDT and YNNKEL (reference sequence). The germline V and J ends were trimmed by 5 bases and 4 bases, with 17 bases remaining between them. CDR3 sequence reads: CASSWGGQVGETQYF. CDR3 sequence (DNA): TGTGCCAGCAGCTGGGGGGGCCAGGTGGGAGAGACCCAGTACTTC.

This chain links TRBV5-1 with TRBJ1-1; D is undetermined. This CDR3 spans 12 amino acids. Deletions cut 2 bases from V and 1 base from J, with 3 bases between. Germline assignment: CDR1 SGHRS and CDR2 YFSETQ. CDR3 bases: TGCGCCAGCAGCTTCGCGAACACTGAAGCTTTCTTT. Translation: CASSFANTEAFF.

V is TRBV19 and J is TRBJ1-4; TRBD1 agrees at 10 bases. CDR3 length equals 14 residues. After removal of 6 bases from V and 6 bases from J, the junction contained 4 bases not matched to a gene. Germline CDR1 reads LNHDA; CDR2 reads SQIVND (reference sequence). DNA for the CDR3: TGTGCCAGTAGCTGGACAGGGGGATATGAAAAACTGTTTTTT. This sequence encodes CASSWTGGYEKLFF.

In its sample, this clone was seen once. The chain links TRBV5-8 to TRBJ1-1, with TRBD1 identical over 8 bases. The germline V gene has CDR1 SGHTS and CDR2 YDEGEE. The ends lost 4 bases at V and 2 bases at J; junction bases unmatched: 10. The CDR3 extends over 16 amino acids. The CDR3 spells CASSKKFGTGNTEAFF. The CDR3 DNA reads as TGTGCCAGCAGCAAAAAGTTCGGGACAGGTAACACTGAAGCTTTCTTT.

The rearrangement uses TRBV24-1 and TRBJ2-7; D call uncertain. This CDR3 is built from 11 residues. Germline values: CDR1 KGHDR, CDR2 SFDVKD. Deletions cut 0 bases from V and 6 bases from J, with 2 bases between. CDR3 DNA: TGTGCCACCAGTGATTTGGTCGAGCAGTACTTC. Translated, it gives CATSDLVEQYF.